These 23 T cell receptor beta chains share one sample of origin, sequenced in a study of T cells in women clearing cervical HPV infection. Method: immunoSEQ multiplex PCR; TCRdb's copy keeps in-frame clones and lacks some. The specimen's table records 34,000 or so clones. Sequences were obtained from blood buffy coat. These receptors were obtained from a woman between 18 and 70 years old with a cervical HPV16 infection that either progressed to CIN3+ or cleared (not recorded which).

Incomplete CDR3 DNA: TGTGCCAGCAGCCAAGAGAGGGCCAGGGAATTGATCCCCTATAATTCACCC. It translates to CASSQERARELIPYNSP. The CDR3 in full is CASSQERARELIPYNSPLHF. This sequence joins TRBV14 and TRBJ1-6, with a weak D call TRBD1 (5 bases). With the read ending 3 residues before the CDR3 end, the germline J gene is used to fill in that end. This CDR3 has 20 amino acids. Germline loops: CDR1 SGHDN, CDR2 FVKESK. Trimming removed 0 bases from V and 2 bases from J, with 20 bases in between.

Worth noting for this clone: The sequenced fragment ends 3 residues before the CDR3 boundary, so the rest is inferred from the germline J gene. The chain carries TRBV5-6 and TRBJ2-5; TRBD2 might be the D (5 bases). Germline loops: CDR1 SGHDT, CDR2 YYEEEE. The CDR3 runs 15 residues. With 0 bases removed from V and 7 bases from J, the gap between germline ends came to 16 bases. Partial CDR3 DNA: TGTGCCAGCAGCTTGGATCAGGAGCCCCGGGGGACC. This translates into CASSLDQEPRGT. The full CDR3 reads CASSLDQEPRGTQYF.

As to this clone: The CDR3 is cut off 3 residues early in the read; its end comes from the germline J gene. The chain joins TRBV6-2 or TRBV6-3 to TRBJ1-2; D gene ambiguous. Germline CDR1 MNHEY, CDR2 SVGEGT. CDR3 length: 16 residues. The DNA read from the CDR3 is TGTGCCAGCAGTTCGTTTAGACTAGGCTCCTACAATGAC. Translated, it gives CASSSFRLGSYND. The full CDR3 protein reads CASSSFRLGSYNDYTF.

A remark on this clone: The read is 3 residues too short to cover the CDR3 end, so that end is filled in from the germline J gene. The chain joins TRBV30 to TRBJ1-4; D is possibly TRBD1 (6 bases). The CDR3 has 16 amino acids. Germline CDR1 and CDR2: GTSNPN and SVGIG (reference sequence). This CDR3 is CAWSQGSSSGANVLFF. The DNA read from the CDR3 is TGTGCCTGGAGTCAGGGGAGTAGCTCTGGGGCCAACGTA.

Points on this clone: The CDR3 extends 3 residues past the end of the read, so its final part is completed from the germline J gene. The chain recombines TRBV30 with TRBJ1-4, with D possibly TRBD1 on 5 matching bases. Germline lookup yields CDR1 GTSNPN and CDR2 SVGIG (reference sequence). The CDR3 loop spans 14 amino acids. Trimming left V 5 bases short and J 5 bases short, with 15 bases between. The sequenced CDR3 bases are TGTGCCTGGGGGAAGGGGAGGGAAAATGAAAAA. The encoded protein is CAWGKGRENEK. The full-length CDR3 reads as CAWGKGRENEKLFF.

Regarding this clone: The read falls 3 residues short of the CDR3 end, and the missing part is taken from the germline J gene. The sample has other DNA sequences that encode this CDR3 too. The rearrangement links TRBV7-2 to TRBJ2-3; 7 bases fit TRBD2. CDR1 and CDR2 from the germline V gene are SGHTA and FQGNSA. This CDR3 has 15 amino acids. CDR3 DNA (partial): TGTGCCAGCAGCTTAGGAGGGAGGGCGGGAGAGACG. This encodes CASSLGGRAGET. The CDR3 as a whole reads CASSLGGRAGETQYF.

As concerns this clone: Sequence at one end of the junction differs from germline and may be a read error. The CDR3 end falls 3 residues outside the read, so it is completed with the germline J gene. This specimen includes other DNA sequences encoding the same CDR3. The V and J genes are TRBV6-2 or TRBV6-3 and TRBJ1-3; D ambiguous. Per the germline V gene, CDR1 is MNHEY and CDR2 is SVGEGT. The CDR3 covers 13 residues. The CDR3 protein is CASSYAGGNTIYF. The sequenced part of the CDR3 DNA is TGTGCCAGCAGTTATGCAGGTGGAAACACG.

Turning to this clone: With the read ending 3 residues before the CDR3 end, the germline J gene is used to fill in that end. The gene calls are TRBV30 and TRBJ1-2; the D gene is possibly TRBD1 (5 bases). Germline V gene lookup returns CDR1 GTSNPN and CDR2 SVGIG (reference sequence). V was cut by 5 bases and J by 3 bases, with 16 bases left in between. CDR3 length: 14 residues. Partial CDR3 DNA: TGTGCCTGGGGGGGGTCGGGCAGGTACTATGGC. It codes for CAWGGSGRYYG. The whole CDR3 sequence reads CAWGGSGRYYGYTF. Drawing the rest from reference TRBV30 and TRBJ1-2, the complete variable domain is SQTIHQWPATLVQPVGSPLSLECTVEGTSNPNLYWYRQAAGRGLQLLFYSVGIGQISSEVPQNLSASRPQDRQFILSSKKLLLSDSGFYLCAWGGSGRYYGYTFGSGTRLTVV.

With respect to this clone: The read falls 3 residues short of the CDR3 end, and the missing part is taken from the germline J gene. The rearrangement uses TRBV19 and TRBJ1-4, with 9 bases matching TRBD1. The CDR3 is made up of 15 amino acids. Germline values: CDR1 LNHDA, CDR2 SQIVND (reference sequence). With 6 bases clipped from V and 6 bases from J, the junction kept 8 bases outside the gene matches. The CDR3 reads CASRRPGQGDEKLFF. CDR3 bases read: TGTGCCAGTAGACGACCGGGACAGGGAGATGAAAAA.

About this clone itself: The read ends 3 residues shy of where the CDR3 ends; the end is completed using the germline J gene. The chain combines TRBV7-2 with TRBJ1-2; D may be TRBD1 (6 bases). Germline V gene sequence: CDR1 SGHTA, CDR2 FQGNSA. This CDR3 spans 13 amino acids. The sequenced CDR3 bases are TGTGCCAGCAGCTTAGGGGGGGGGCCCGGC. Protein product: CASSLGGGPG. Given in full, the CDR3 is CASSLGGGPGYTF.

A remark on this clone: The CDR3 extends 3 residues past the end of the read, so its final part is completed from the germline J gene. The J gene is TRBJ2-7, the V gene TRBV5-6; the D is unclear. CDR3 length: 13 residues. From germline, CDR1 is SGHDT and CDR2 YYEEEE. Trimming shortened V by 0 bases and J by 6 bases, and 10 bases separated the two germline ends. Incomplete CDR3 DNA: TGTGCCAGCAGCTTGGTGCGCAGGCCCGAG. Its protein product is CASSLVRRPE. In full, the CDR3 is CASSLVRRPEQYF.

On this clone: The sequenced fragment ends 3 residues before the CDR3 boundary, so the rest is inferred from the germline J gene. The chain combines TRBV5-6 with TRBJ1-3; TRBD1 is a possible D gene (6 bases). V was clipped by 5 bases and J by 4 bases, with 16 bases between them. In germline, CDR1 is SGHDT, CDR2 YYEEEE. This CDR3 is 15 amino acids long. CDR3 residues: CASRRRGGSGNTIYF. The sequenced part of the CDR3 DNA is TGTGCCAGCAGACGGAGGGGGGGATCGGGAAACACC.

Turning to this clone: The read falls 3 residues short of the CDR3 end, and the missing part is taken from the germline J gene. This chain connects TRBV20-1 to TRBJ2-2; D is perhaps TRBD2 (5 bases). Per germline, CDR1 DFQATT and CDR2 SNEGSKA (reference sequence). The CDR3 length is 15 residues. The CDR3 here is CSASPWTGVDSPLFF. Incomplete CDR3 DNA: TGCAGTGCGAGCCCATGGACCGGGGTCGATTCACCG.

Regarding this clone: Read data end 3 residues before the CDR3 end; the end is taken from the germline J gene. The chain has TRBV5-1 and TRBJ2-3; 7 bases align to TRBD1. The CDR3 loop spans 15 amino acids. The J segment lost 2 bases and the V segment lost 3 bases, leaving 6 bases of the junction unmatched. In germline, CDR1 is SGHRS, CDR2 YFSETQ. Incomplete CDR3 DNA: TGCGCCAGCAGCTCCGGACAGGTTAACACAGATACG. It encodes CASSSGQVNTDT. The entire CDR3 protein is CASSSGQVNTDTQYF.

As to this clone: The CDR3 goes on 3 residues after the read ends, and that part is filled in from the germline J gene. The chain employs TRBV7-3 and TRBJ1-1, with 10 bases identical to TRBD1. Germline assignment: CDR1 SGHTA and CDR2 FQGTGA. This CDR3 has 15 amino acids. The covered CDR3 bases are TGTGCCAGCAGCTTAGGACAGGGGGTCTACAATGAG. Protein sequence: CASSLGQGVYNE. The whole CDR3 protein is CASSLGQGVYNEAFF.

Comments on this clone: The CDR3 extends 3 residues past the end of the read, so its final part is completed from the germline J gene. V usage is TRBV20-1 and J usage is TRBJ1-2; 7 nucleotides match TRBD1. The CDR3 totals 15 residues. V was clipped by 3 bases and J by 2 bases; unmatched bases: 9. CDR1 DFQATT and CDR2 SNEGSKA come from the germline V gene (reference sequence). The covered CDR3 bases are TGCAGTGCTAGCCCGGCCACACAGGGGAACTATGGC. Its protein is CSASPATQGNYG. From start to end, the CDR3 is CSASPATQGNYGYTF.

As to this clone: The missing CDR3 end, 3 residues past where the read stops, is filled in from the germline J gene. The chain has TRBV2 and TRBJ2-1; TRBD2 agrees at 11 bases. CDR3 length equals 17 residues. V shed 4 bases and J 6 bases; nucleotides not matched to a gene: 11. Per the germline V gene, CDR1 is SNHLY and CDR2 is FYNNEI. The CDR3 loop is CASSVATTSGRTNEQFF. The DNA read from the CDR3 is TGTGCCAGCAGTGTAGCGACAACTAGCGGGAGAACCAATGAG.

On this clone: The read falls 3 residues short of the CDR3 end, and the missing part is taken from the germline J gene. V gene TRBV13 combines with J gene TRBJ1-2, with 9 bases identical to TRBD1. CDR1 PRHDT and CDR2 FYEKMQ come from the germline V gene (reference sequence). This CDR3 contains 14 residues. CDR3 loop: CASSGTGTGKHYTF. Incomplete CDR3 DNA: TGTGCCAGCAGCGGTACCGGGACAGGGAAACAC.

CDR3 DNA (partial): TGTGCCAGCAGCCCTGAGGCAGGGTGGGAAGAC. It specifies CASSPEAGWED. The CDR3 as a whole reads CASSPEAGWEDYTF. V is TRBV5-4 and J is TRBJ1-2; possibly TRBD1 for D (5 bases). With the read ending 3 residues before the CDR3 end, the germline J gene is used to fill in that end. Germline CDR1 SGHNT, CDR2 YYREEE (reference sequence). The CDR3 has 14 amino acids. Complete variable domain (other parts from reference TRBV5-4 and TRBJ1-2): ETGVTQSPTHLIKTRGQQVTLRCSSQSGHNTVSWYQQALGQGPQFIFQYYREEENGRGNFPPRFSGLQFPNYSSELNVNALELDDSALYLCASSPEAGWEDYTFGSGTRLTVV.

In the case of this clone: The CDR3 goes on 3 residues after the read ends, and that part is filled in from the germline J gene. This rearrangement joins TRBV14 to TRBJ2-7; unclear D gene. The CDR3 has 12 residues. Per germline, CDR1 SGHDN and CDR2 FVKESK. The V and J ends lost 0 bases and 4 bases respectively, with 4 bases between them. The sequenced CDR3 bases are TGTGCCAGCAGCCAAGAGCGGTACGAG. Protein product: CASSQERYE. The complete CDR3 sequence is CASSQERYEQYF.

For this clone: The junction differs from germline at one of its ends, possibly a read error. From the germline J gene comes the end of the CDR3, since the read stops 3 residues before it. The sample contains more than one DNA sequence encoding this CDR3. The rearrangement links TRBV19 to TRBJ1-2; D gene uncertain. This CDR3 region has 15 residues. The germline gives CDR1 LNHDA, CDR2 SQIVND (reference sequence). The covered CDR3 bases are TGTGCCAGTAGTATAGATGAGGCCTTTGTTTATGGT. Translating it yields CASSIDEAFVYG. The complete CDR3 reads CASSIDEAFVYGYTF.

About this clone: With the read ending 3 residues before the CDR3 end, the germline J gene is used to fill in that end. V is TRBV7-2 and J is TRBJ1-2; TRBD1 agrees at 9 bases. This CDR3 spans 15 amino acids. The V segment lost 5 bases and the J segment 5 bases; nucleotides outside the gene matches: 9. Germline loops: CDR1 SGHTA, CDR2 FQGNSA. This CDR3 reads CASSPLSGTGYGYTF. The DNA read from the CDR3 is TGTGCCAGCAGCCCCCTCAGCGGGACAGGGTATGGC.

For this clone: With the read ending 3 residues before the CDR3 end, the germline J gene is used to fill in that end. This rearrangement joins TRBV30 to TRBJ2-2; 10 bases are a match to TRBD1. V gave up 4 bases and J gave up 3 bases; unmatched junction bases: 5. This CDR3 contains 15 residues. The V gene's germline CDR1 is GTSNPN and CDR2 SVGIG (reference sequence). The CDR3 loop reads CAWTRQGAYTGELFF. Partial CDR3 DNA: TGTGCCTGGACCCGACAGGGGGCCTACACCGGGGAG.